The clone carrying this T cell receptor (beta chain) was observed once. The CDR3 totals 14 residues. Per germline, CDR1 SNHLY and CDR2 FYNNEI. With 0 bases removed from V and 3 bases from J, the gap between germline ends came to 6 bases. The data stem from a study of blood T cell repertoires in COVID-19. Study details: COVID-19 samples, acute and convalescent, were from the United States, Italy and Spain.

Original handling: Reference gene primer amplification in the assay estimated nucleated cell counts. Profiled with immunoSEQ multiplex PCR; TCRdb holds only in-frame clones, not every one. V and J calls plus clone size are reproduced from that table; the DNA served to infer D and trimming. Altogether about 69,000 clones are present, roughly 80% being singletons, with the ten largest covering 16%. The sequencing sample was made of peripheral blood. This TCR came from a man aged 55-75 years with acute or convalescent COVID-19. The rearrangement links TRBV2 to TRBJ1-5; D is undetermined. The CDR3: CASSEASDNQPQHF. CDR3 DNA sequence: TGTGCCAGCAGTGAAGCTTCAGACAATCAGCCCCAGCATTTT.